This T cell receptor beta chain was retrieved from a study of molecular identifiers for immune sequencing clone quantification (dated 2018 in TCRdb). Regarding the research as a whole: In a replicate experiment, RNA from about 19,000 or 110,000 naive CD8 T cells was split into five aliquots, four of which were sequenced. This methods study benchmarked molecular-identifier clustering-based TCR repertoire sequencing (MIDCIRS) and TCR RNA copy counting, using CD8 T cells to do so. What the research found in general, with its limitations: A single cell's worth of spiked-in Jurkat TCR RNA was reported detectable even among 850,000 to 1,000,000 naive CD8 T cells. In CMV-specific effector cells, over 97% of molecules were held by clones above 20 RNA copies, whereas under 1% of molecules were held by such clones in naive cells. Identical TCR molecules sharing a barcode could cause highly expanded clone sizes to be underestimated. Modeling indicated around 3 TCR RNA copies recovered per cell, compared with about 10 by digital PCR, which implies a capture efficiency of approximately 30%. Naive libraries contained spiked-in Jurkat TCR RNA (around eleven copies' worth), which is not part of the donor repertoire. When barcode sub-clustering was left out, chimeric consensus sequences inflated TCR diversity, with chimeras reaching as high as 47%.

With regard to this clonotype: Its antigen remains undetermined. One base away there is no much larger clone; base qualities are not given.

Library preparation used PCR. The run used a NextSeq 500. Bulk TCR libraries were prepared as previously described, using TCR primers listed in Table S5. Purification of total RNA was performed with the Qiagen AllPrep DNA/RNA kit. Reads from multiple sequencing runs of the same library were pooled before analysis. Per the source publication's procedure: Only reads with exact TCR constant sequence were kept, trimmed to 150 nt, and grouped by their 12-nt molecular barcodes. Reads within each barcode group were sub-clustered using a 15% Levenshtein threshold, and quality-weighted consensus sequences were constructed for each RNA molecule. Non-functional sequences were filtered out, along with any lower-count sequence sitting one edit away from another sequence. Barcode sub-clusters with fewer than 20% of the maximum read count were removed, based on fitting two negative binomial distributions. TCRdb handled the public reads itself, with Q25 trimming in fastp and clone calling in MiXCR, and kept productive beta chains. Rows matching on CDR3 protein sequence are summarized as one entry with the most common DNA and genes. The V and J calls come from TCRdb's annotation, not from the publication. This sample is represented by over 65,000 distinct CDR3 sequences; around a quarter of them were singletons. 0.6% to 0.95% of the sample lies in the top ten.

Libraries of naive CD8 T cells were built from anywhere between about 18,000 and 1,000,000 sorted cells, with 10%, 30% or 50% of the purified RNA used. On a BD FACSAria II, naive CD8 T cells were FACS-sorted as CD8+CD4-CCR7+CD45RA+ and collected into RLT Plus buffer. To test detection sensitivity, Jurkat RNA equivalent to nine to ten TCR copies was spiked into samples of about 17,000-1,100,000 naive CD8 T cells. Enrichment of CD8 T cells was performed with RosetteSep CD8+ T Cell Enrichment Cocktail and Ficoll-Paque, after which ACK red cell lysis was carried out. The junction shows trimming of 6 bases on V and 8 bases on J, and the gene matches do not reach 7 bases of it. From the cysteine through the phenylalanine, the CDR3 covers 15 amino acids. CDR3 DNA only is kept here, 45 bases in frame from base 1. CDR1 and CDR2 (MNHEY, SVGAGI) derive from the germline V gene.

The V gene is TRBV6-5 and the J gene is TRBJ2-2, with 12 bases in between that match TRBD2. Sequences were obtained from naive CD8+ T cells from blood, with Jurkat cell RNA spiked in. Sample cell subset or site, as interpreted from the label and publication: FACS-sorted CD8+CD4-CCR7+CD45RA+ naive T cells. This clonotype was sampled from a human donor in good health. Some libraries in this study had Jurkat cell RNA spiked in. The DNA sequence is given as TGTGCCAGCAGCCTCCTAGCGGGAGGGTCTGGGGAGCTGTTTTTT. Its protein product is CASSLLAGGSGELFF.